The 28 T cell receptor beta chains given below trace back to one sample, sequenced in a study of shared clonotypes between healthy human individuals. CD45RO negativity and positive selection for CCR7 defined naive CD8 cells, a population that excluded terminally differentiated effector memory CD45RA+ cells. Method: immunoSEQ multiplex PCR; TCRdb's copy keeps in-frame clones and lacks some. Among under 1 million clones, 90% to 98% were seen once, and the ten largest hold less than 0.25%. Sequenced material: naive CD8+ T cells sorted from blood. The source is a man younger than 40 in good health.

V and J are TRBV5-6 and TRBJ2-7; tentative D call: TRBD1 (5 bases). CDR1 is SGHDT and CDR2 is YYEEEE in the germline V gene. The V gene lost 0 bases and the J gene lost 3 bases, with 10 bases spanning the gap. The CDR3 contains 14 residues. In DNA, the CDR3 is TGTGCCAGCAGCTTGGGGACACAGGACTACGAGCAGTACTTC. Translating gives CASSLGTQDYEQYF.

The chain recombines TRBV28 with TRBJ2-7; 11 positions agree with TRBD1. Trimming took 5 bases from V and 2 from J; bases not matched to a gene: 11. The CDR3 spans 17 residues. CDR1 is MDHEN and CDR2 is SYDVKM in the germline V gene. In nucleotides, the CDR3 is TGTGCCAGCAGTCCAAGGGACAGGGGGTCTTACCCCTACGAGCAGTACTTC. It codes for CASSPRDRGSYPYEQYF.

The CDR3 nucleotides are TGTGCCAGCAGCTTAGGAGGCAGGGGGCGTCGGGCTTTCTTT. Residues: CASSLGGRGRRAFF. The chain is built from TRBV11-2 and TRBJ1-1; 8 nucleotides match TRBD1. The V gene end was trimmed by 1 base and the J gene end by 11 bases; junction bases not matched to a gene: 9. The germline gives CDR1 SGHAT, CDR2 FQNNGV. CDR3 length equals 14 residues.

The V gene is TRBV7-9, the J gene TRBJ1-5, with a tentative D call TRBD1 (6 bases). This CDR3 contains 17 residues. V was pared by 1 base and J by 4 bases, with 17 bases between. Per germline, CDR1 SEHNR and CDR2 FQNEAQ (reference sequence). CDR3: CASSLEGEGDGNQPQHF. CDR3 nucleotide sequence: TGTGCCAGCAGCTTAGAGGGGGAAGGCGACGGAAATCAGCCCCAGCATTTT.

The rearrangement uses TRBV27 and TRBJ2-1; either TRBD1 or TRBD2 may fit D (5 bases each). The V end lost 5 bases, the J end lost 5 bases, and 28 bases lay between the germline ends. Germline loops: CDR1 MNHEY, CDR2 SMNVEV (reference sequence). This CDR3 contains 19 residues. CDR3 amino acids: CASSGVRTTSGQRDNEQFF. As DNA, the CDR3 is TGTGCCAGCAGTGGGGTCCGAACAACCTCGGGGCAAAGGGACAATGAGCAGTTCTTC.

Remarks on this clone: A junction boundary mismatches the germline segment, possibly from a read error. The genes are TRBV6-6 and TRBJ1-2; no clear D gene. Germline values: CDR1 MNHNY, CDR2 SVGAGI (reference sequence). This CDR3 has 14 residues. CDR3: CASSLPGRNFGYTF. The CDR3 DNA sequence: TGTGCCAGCAGTCTCCCAGGACGGAACTTTGGCTACACCTTC.

The CDR3 spells CASSLIGVTYEQYF. The CDR3 DNA reads as TGTGCCAGCAGCTTAATCGGCGTTACCTACGAGCAGTACTTC. The rearrangement joins TRBV7-9 to TRBJ2-7; unclear D gene. This CDR3 spans 14 amino acids. Germline V lookup: CDR1 SEHNR, CDR2 FQNEAQ (reference sequence). With 2 bases removed from V and 2 bases from J, the gap between germline ends came to 10 bases.

The chain links TRBV4-3 to TRBJ2-7, with TRBD1 matching over 7 bases. The CDR3 has 13 amino acids. With V trimmed by 4 bases and J by 4 bases, 4 bases remained unmatched. Germline values: CDR1 LGHNA, CDR2 YSLEER. The CDR3 region has the DNA TGCGCCAGCAGCCCCGGGACAGAATACGAGCAGTACTTC. It codes for CASSPGTEYEQYF.

To note about this clone: The sample contains more than one DNA sequence encoding this CDR3. The CDR3 loop reads CASSLAGETQYF. The CDR3 DNA sequence: TGTGCCAGCAGCTTAGCCGGGGAGACCCAGTACTTC. The V call is TRBV7-9, the J call TRBJ2-5, with D uncertain. V was shortened by 0 bases and J by 5 bases, with 4 bases between the two germline ends. Germline values: CDR1 SEHNR, CDR2 FQNEAQ (reference sequence). This CDR3 has 12 residues. Together with reference TRBV7-9 and TRBJ2-5, the CDR3 gives the full variable domain: DTGVSQNPRHKITKRGQNVTFRCDPISEHNRLYWYRQTLGQGPEFLTYFQNEAQLEKSRLLSDRFSAERPKGSFSTLEIQRTEQGDSAMYLCASSLAGETQYFGPGTRLLVL.

V and J are TRBV9 and TRBJ2-5; D not resolved. Germline CDR1 reads SGDLS; CDR2 reads YYNGEE. The CDR3 covers 15 residues. V was pared by 1 base and J by 2 bases, with 12 bases between. The CDR3 DNA sequence: TGTGCCAGCAGCGTATACGGCGGCGAACAAGAGACCCAGTACTTC. It encodes CASSVYGGEQETQYF.

This clone came up once. The chain joins TRBV4-1 to TRBJ2-1; D may be TRBD2 (5 bases). The V end was cut by 2 bases, the J end by 0 bases, with 11 bases between. In germline, CDR1 is MGHRA, CDR2 YSYEKL. The CDR3 spans 16 residues. The CDR3 loop is CASSQRGGNSYNEQFF. The CDR3, as DNA: TGCGCCAGCAGCCAACGCGGAGGTAACTCCTACAATGAGCAGTTCTTC.

The rearrangement joins TRBV7-9 to TRBJ2-1, with 8 bases lining up with TRBD2. Germline CDR1 is SEHNR and CDR2 is FQNEAQ (reference sequence). The ends lost 5 bases at V and 8 bases at J; junction bases unmatched: 11. The CDR3 has 15 residues. The DNA of the CDR3 is TGTGCCAGCAGCCACTTGTCGGGAGGGCCGCATGAGCAGTTCTTC. Translation: CASSHLSGGPHEQFF.

This chain uses TRBV7-9 with TRBJ2-3; 7 bases line up with TRBD2. The CDR3 consists of 15 residues. With V trimmed by 1 base and J by 3 bases, 4 bases remained unmatched. The V gene's germline CDR1 is SEHNR and CDR2 FQNEAQ (reference sequence). The CDR3, as DNA: TGTGCCAGCAGCTTAGAGGTCGGGGGGACAGATACGCAGTATTTT. This codes for CASSLEVGGTDTQYF.

This rearrangement joins TRBV10-3 to TRBJ2-7; 7 nucleotides align to TRBD1. Unmatched junction bases numbered 10, after V lost 0 bases and J lost 2 bases. Germline CDR1 ENHRY, CDR2 SYGVKD. This CDR3 region has 17 residues. CDR3 DNA sequence: TGTGCCATCAGTGAGTCGGGGGACAGCTATAATACCTACGAGCAGTACTTC. Encoded protein: CAISESGDSYNTYEQYF.

The CDR3 sequence: CASSLGDYGYTF. The CDR3 nucleotides are TGCGCCAGCAGCTTGGGTGACTATGGCTACACCTTC. The chain combines TRBV5-1 with TRBJ1-2; D gene ambiguous. The V and J ends lost 0 bases and 3 bases respectively, with 3 bases between them. The germline CDR1 and CDR2 sequences are SGHRS and YFSETQ. The CDR3 contains 12 residues.

The CDR3 nucleotides are TGTGCCAGCAGCTACCCCTTGGGTCCGAGCCTTGCCAACGTCCTGACTTTC. This codes for CASSYPLGPSLANVLTF. The chain combines TRBV5-6 with TRBJ2-6; D is unresolved. Trimming removed 3 bases from V and 7 bases from J, with 20 bases in between. In germline, CDR1 is SGHDT, CDR2 YYEEEE. The CDR3 has 17 residues.

The chain is built from TRBV9 and TRBJ2-3, with D possibly being TRBD2 (5 bases). The CDR3 sequence is 16 residues long. The V gene's germline CDR1 is SGDLS and CDR2 YYNGEE. Trimming took off 0 bases at V and 3 bases at J, with 14 bases between the two ends. The CDR3 DNA reads TGTGCCAGCAGCGTAGGGCGAGGGTACGGAACAGATACGCAGTATTTT. Translated: CASSVGRGYGTDTQYF.

This rearrangement joins TRBV7-9 to TRBJ2-7; 7 nucleotides line up with TRBD2. CDR1 and CDR2 (germline): SEHNR, FQNEAQ (reference sequence). This CDR3 is 16 amino acids long. V was clipped by 0 bases and J by 0 bases; unmatched bases: 5. CDR3 nucleotides: TGTGCCAGCAGCTTAGCATCCGGGAGGAACTCCTACGAGCAGTACTTC. Its protein is CASSLASGRNSYEQYF.

V and J are TRBV7-9 and TRBJ1-2; 9 bases map to TRBD1. Germline values: CDR1 SEHNR, CDR2 FQNEAQ (reference sequence). J gave up 2 bases and V 4 bases, and 17 bases lay outside the gene matches. This CDR3 has 19 amino acids. CDR3 amino acids: CASSSTVGQGSVNNYGYTF. The CDR3 DNA is TGTGCCAGCAGCTCAACTGTGGGACAGGGAAGTGTAAACAACTATGGCTACACCTTC.

This chain links TRBV29-1 with TRBJ2-2; D uncertain. V lost 2 bases and J lost 7, with 11 bases in between. The germline gives CDR1 SQVTM, CDR2 ANQGSEA. This CDR3 has 13 residues. The CDR3 reads CSVEQDANGELFF. Here the CDR3 DNA reads TGCAGCGTTGAACAGGATGCCAACGGGGAGCTGTTTTTT.

On this clone itself: Distinct nucleotide sequences in the sample also encode this CDR3. The chain is built from TRBV5-4 and TRBJ1-1; unclear D gene. Germline V lookup: CDR1 SGHNT, CDR2 YYREEE (reference sequence). Trimming pared 1 base from V and 1 base from J, leaving 5 bases between. The CDR3 runs to 13 residues. The chain's CDR3 is CASSLTGNTEAFF. The CDR3 region has the DNA TGTGCCAGCAGCTTGACGGGGAACACTGAAGCTTTCTTT.

This clone was counted a single time. The rearrangement uses TRBV11-2 and TRBJ2-1; the match to TRBD2 covers 14 bases. This CDR3 has 17 residues. Germline-derived CDR1 and CDR2 are SGHAT and FQNNGV. V was pared by 5 bases and J by 1 base, with 4 bases of the junction left unmatched. In DNA, the CDR3 is TGTGCCAGCAGCCCCCGACTAGCGGGAGGGTCCTACAATGAGCAGTTCTTC. Translation: CASSPRLAGGSYNEQFF.

CDR3 in DNA: TGTGCCAGCAGCAGGGCGGGGTACACTGAAGCTTTCTTT. It codes for CASSRAGYTEAFF. The V and J genes are TRBV9 and TRBJ1-1; unclear D gene. The CDR3 runs to 13 residues. In germline, CDR1 is SGDLS, CDR2 YYNGEE. Trimming shortened V by 4 bases and J by 3 bases, and 10 bases separated the two germline ends.

On this clone: One end of the junction varies from germline; a read error may be responsible. The chain uses TRBV7-7 and TRBJ2-2, with 13 bases that match TRBD2. The V gene's germline CDR1 is SSHAT and CDR2 FNYEAQ (reference sequence). The CDR3 loop spans 18 amino acids. CDR3 sequence reads: CASSLADRTSGSTGELFF. CDR3 nucleotide sequence: TGTGCTAGCAGCTTAGCGGACAGGACTAGCGGGAGTACCGGGGAGCTGTTTTTT.

This chain uses TRBV9 with TRBJ2-1; 7 bases match TRBD2. Germline V gives CDR1 SGDLS, CDR2 YYNGEE. V lost 3 bases and J lost 2; bases outside the gene matches: 8. The CDR3 sequence is 16 residues long. The CDR3 DNA is TGTGCCAGCAGCGAGGATCCTAGCGGAACCTACAATGAGCAGTTCTTC. The encoded protein is CASSEDPSGTYNEQFF.

The chain has TRBV19 and TRBJ1-2, with no clear D. Per the germline V gene, CDR1 is LNHDA and CDR2 is SQIVND (reference sequence). CDR3 length: 10 residues. With 7 bases removed from V and 10 bases from J, the gap between germline ends came to 10 bases. CDR3 protein: CASMGYYYTF. CDR3 in DNA: TGTGCCAGTATGGGTTATTACTACACCTTC.

The chain recombines TRBV13 with TRBJ2-1; D is perhaps TRBD2 (5 bases). The length of the CDR3 is 13 residues. Trimming stripped 0 bases from V and 10 bases from J, with 10 bases between. The V gene's germline CDR1 is PRHDT and CDR2 FYEKMQ (reference sequence). The CDR3 is CASSLGDGEEQFF. The CDR3 DNA is TGTGCCAGCAGCTTAGGCGACGGGGAAGAGCAGTTCTTC.

Here the CDR3 DNA reads TGTGCCAGCGAAGGTTTCCTCACCGGGGAGCTGTTTTTT. Its translation is CASEGFLTGELFF. The chain carries TRBV28 and TRBJ2-2; no firm D call. Looked up from germline, CDR1 is MDHEN and CDR2 is SYDVKM. The germline V and J ends were trimmed by 8 bases and 4 bases, with 11 bases remaining between them. The CDR3 is 13 residues long. Combining the CDR3 with reference TRBV28 and TRBJ2-2 gives the whole variable domain DVKVTQSSRYLVKRTGEKVFLECVQDMDHENMFWYRQDPGLGLRLIYFSYDVKMKEKGDIPEGYSVSREKKERFSLILESASTNQTSMYLCASEGFLTGELFFGEGSRLTVL.